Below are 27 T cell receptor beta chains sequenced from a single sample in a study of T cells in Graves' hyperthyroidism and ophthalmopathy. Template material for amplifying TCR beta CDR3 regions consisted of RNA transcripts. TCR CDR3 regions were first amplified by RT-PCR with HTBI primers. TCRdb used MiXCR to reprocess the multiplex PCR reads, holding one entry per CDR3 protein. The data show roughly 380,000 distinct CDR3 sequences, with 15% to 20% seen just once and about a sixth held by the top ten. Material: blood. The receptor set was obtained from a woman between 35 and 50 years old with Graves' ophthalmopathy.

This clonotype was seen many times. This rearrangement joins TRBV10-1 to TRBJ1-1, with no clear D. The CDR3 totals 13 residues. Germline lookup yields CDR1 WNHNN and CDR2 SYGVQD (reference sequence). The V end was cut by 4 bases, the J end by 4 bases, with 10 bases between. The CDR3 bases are TGCGCCAGCAGTGTTGGACCTCCCACTGAAGCTTTCTTT. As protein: CASSVGPPTEAFF.

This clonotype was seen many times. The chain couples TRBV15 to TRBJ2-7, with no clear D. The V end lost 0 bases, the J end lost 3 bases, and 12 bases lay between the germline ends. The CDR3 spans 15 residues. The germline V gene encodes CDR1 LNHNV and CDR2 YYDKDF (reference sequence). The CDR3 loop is CATSRELNLFYEQYF. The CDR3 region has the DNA TGTGCCACCAGCAGAGAACTCAACTTATTCTACGAGCAGTACTTC.

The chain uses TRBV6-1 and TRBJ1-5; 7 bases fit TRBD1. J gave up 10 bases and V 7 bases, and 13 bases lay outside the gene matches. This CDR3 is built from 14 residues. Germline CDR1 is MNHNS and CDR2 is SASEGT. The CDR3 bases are TGTGCCAGCACCGGACAGGCGCAAATCAGCCCCCAGCATTTT. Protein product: CASTGQAQISPQHF.

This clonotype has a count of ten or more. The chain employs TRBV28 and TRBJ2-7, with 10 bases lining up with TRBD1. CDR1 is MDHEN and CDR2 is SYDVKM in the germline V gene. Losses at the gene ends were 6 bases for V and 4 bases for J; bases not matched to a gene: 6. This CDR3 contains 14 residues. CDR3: CASSRTGGNYEQYF. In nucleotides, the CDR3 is TGTGCCAGCAGCCGGACAGGGGGTAATTACGAGCAGTACTTC.

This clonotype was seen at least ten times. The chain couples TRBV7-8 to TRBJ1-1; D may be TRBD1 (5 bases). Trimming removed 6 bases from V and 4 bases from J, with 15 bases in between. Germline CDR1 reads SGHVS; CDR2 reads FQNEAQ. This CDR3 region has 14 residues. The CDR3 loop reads CASRPRGEGTEAFF. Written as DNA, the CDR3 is TGTGCCAGCAGGCCTCGAGGGGAGGGCACTGAAGCTTTCTTT. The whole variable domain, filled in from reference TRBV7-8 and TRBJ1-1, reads GAGVSQSPRYKVAKRGQDVALRCDPISGHVSLFWYQQALGQGPEFLTYFQNEAQLDKSGLPSDRFFAERPEGSVSTLKIQRTQQEDSAVYLCASRPRGEGTEAFFGQGTRLTVV.

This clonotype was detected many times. The CDR3 loop reads CASSRGPGPQDFNSNQPQHF. The CDR3 bases are TGTGCCAGCAGCCGAGGCCCGGGCCCACAGGATTTCAATAGCAATCAGCCCCAGCATTTT. The J gene is TRBJ1-5, the V gene TRBV13; TRBD1 might be the D (5 bases). The germline V gene encodes CDR1 PRHDT and CDR2 FYEKMQ (reference sequence). This CDR3 is 20 amino acids long. The ends were cut back, 5 bases at V and 0 bases at J, with 26 bases in the middle.

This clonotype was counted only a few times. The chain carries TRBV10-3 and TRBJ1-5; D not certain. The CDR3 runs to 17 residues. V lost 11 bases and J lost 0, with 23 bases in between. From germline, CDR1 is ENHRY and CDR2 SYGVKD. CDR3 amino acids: CAVAETLRTHSNQPQHF. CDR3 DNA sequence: TGTGCCGTGGCCGAGACCCTTAGGACGCATAGCAATCAGCCCCAGCATTTT.

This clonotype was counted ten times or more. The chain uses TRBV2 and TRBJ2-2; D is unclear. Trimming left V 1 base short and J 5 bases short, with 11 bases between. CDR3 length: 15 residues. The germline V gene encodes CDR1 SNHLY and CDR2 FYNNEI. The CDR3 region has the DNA TGTGCCAGCAGTGAAGAGGCTCGCCCGACCGGGGAGCTGTTTTTT. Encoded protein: CASSEEARPTGELFF. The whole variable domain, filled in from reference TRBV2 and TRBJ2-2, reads EPEVTQTPSHQVTQMGQEVILRCVPISNHLYFYWYRQILGQKVEFLVSFYNNEISEKSEIFDDQFSVERPDGSNFTLKIRSTKLEDSAMYFCASSEEARPTGELFFGEGSRLTVL.

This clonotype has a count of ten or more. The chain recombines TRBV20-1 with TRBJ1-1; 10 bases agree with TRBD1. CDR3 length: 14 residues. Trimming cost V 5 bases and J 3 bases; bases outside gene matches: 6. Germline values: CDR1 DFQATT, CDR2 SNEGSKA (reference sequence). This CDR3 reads CSAHRQGAYTEAFF. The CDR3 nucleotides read TGCAGTGCTCACCGACAGGGGGCTTACACTGAAGCTTTCTTT.

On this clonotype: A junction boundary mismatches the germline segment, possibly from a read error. CDR3 sequence: CARSLRTGGYWNEQYF. The CDR3, as DNA: TGTGCCCGCAGTTTACGGACAGGGGGTTACTGGAACGAGCAGTACTTC. The V call is TRBV6-5, the J call TRBJ2-7, with 10 bases matching TRBD1. This CDR3 has 16 amino acids. The V gene's germline CDR1 is MNHEY and CDR2 SVGAGI.

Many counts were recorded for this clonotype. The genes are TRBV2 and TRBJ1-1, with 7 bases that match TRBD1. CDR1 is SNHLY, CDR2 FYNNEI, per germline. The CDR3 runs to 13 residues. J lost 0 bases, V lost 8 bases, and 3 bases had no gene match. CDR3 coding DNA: TGTGCCAGCGAGACAGGGATGAACACTGAAGCTTTCTTT. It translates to CASETGMNTEAFF.

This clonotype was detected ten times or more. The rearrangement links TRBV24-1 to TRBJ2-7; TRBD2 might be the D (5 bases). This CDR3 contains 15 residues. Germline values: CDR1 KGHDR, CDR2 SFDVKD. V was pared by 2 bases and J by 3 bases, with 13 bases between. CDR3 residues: CATSDSSGSIYEQYF. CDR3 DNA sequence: TGTGCCACCAGTGATTCCAGCGGATCTATCTACGAGCAGTACTTC.

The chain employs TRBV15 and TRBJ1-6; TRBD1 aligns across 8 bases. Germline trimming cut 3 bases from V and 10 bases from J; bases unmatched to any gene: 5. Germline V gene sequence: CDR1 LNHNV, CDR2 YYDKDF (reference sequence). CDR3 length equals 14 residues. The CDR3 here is CATSSRGPVSPLHF. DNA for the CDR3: TGTGCCACCAGCAGCAGGGGGCCGGTCTCACCCCTCCACTTT.

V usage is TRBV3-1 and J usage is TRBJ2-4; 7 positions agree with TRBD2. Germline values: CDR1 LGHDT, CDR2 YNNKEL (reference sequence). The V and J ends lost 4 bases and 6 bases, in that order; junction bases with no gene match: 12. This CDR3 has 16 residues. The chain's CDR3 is CASSPDVGGPSNIQYF. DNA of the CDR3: TGTGCCAGCAGCCCGGACGTGGGAGGGCCCTCAAACATTCAGTACTTC.

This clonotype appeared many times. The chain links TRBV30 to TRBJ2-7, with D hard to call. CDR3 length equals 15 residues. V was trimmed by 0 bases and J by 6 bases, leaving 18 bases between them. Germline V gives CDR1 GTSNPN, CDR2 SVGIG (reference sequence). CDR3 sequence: CAWSVGGFQIVEQYF. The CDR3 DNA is TGTGCCTGGAGTGTCGGTGGGTTCCAGATTGTCGAGCAGTACTTC.

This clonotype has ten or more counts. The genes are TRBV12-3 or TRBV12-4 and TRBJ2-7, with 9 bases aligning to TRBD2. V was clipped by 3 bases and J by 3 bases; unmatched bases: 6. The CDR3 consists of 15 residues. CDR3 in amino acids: CASSFLAGAVYEQYF. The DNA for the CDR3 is TGTGCCAGCAGTTTCTTAGCGGGAGCTGTCTACGAGCAGTACTTC.

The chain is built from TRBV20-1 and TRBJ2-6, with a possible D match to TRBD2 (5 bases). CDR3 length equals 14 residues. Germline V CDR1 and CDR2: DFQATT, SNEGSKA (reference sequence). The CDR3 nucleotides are TGCACCCCTTCGAGGGACTCTGGGGCCAACGTCCTGACTTTC. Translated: CTPSRDSGANVLTF.

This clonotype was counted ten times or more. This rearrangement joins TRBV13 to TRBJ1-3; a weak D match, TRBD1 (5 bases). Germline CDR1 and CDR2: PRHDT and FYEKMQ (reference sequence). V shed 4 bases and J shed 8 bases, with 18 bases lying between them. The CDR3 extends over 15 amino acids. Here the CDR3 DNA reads TGTGCCAGCAGCTCCCTCGCGCAGGGCAGCCACACCATATATTTT. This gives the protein CASSSLAQGSHTIYF.

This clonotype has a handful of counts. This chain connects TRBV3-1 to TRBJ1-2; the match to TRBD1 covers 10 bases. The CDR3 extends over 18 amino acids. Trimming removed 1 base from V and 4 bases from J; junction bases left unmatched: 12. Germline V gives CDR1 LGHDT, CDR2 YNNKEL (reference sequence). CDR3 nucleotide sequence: TGTGCCAGCAGCCAAGTAAGAAGGGGACAGGGGTTCTTCTATGGCTACACCTTC. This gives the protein CASSQVRRGQGFFYGYTF.

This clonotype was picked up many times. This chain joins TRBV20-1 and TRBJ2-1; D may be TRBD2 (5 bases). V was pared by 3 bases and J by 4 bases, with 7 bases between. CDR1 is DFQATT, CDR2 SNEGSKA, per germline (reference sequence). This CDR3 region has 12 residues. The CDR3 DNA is TGCAGTGCTAGCGGGATTTACAATGAGCAGTTCTTC. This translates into CSASGIYNEQFF.

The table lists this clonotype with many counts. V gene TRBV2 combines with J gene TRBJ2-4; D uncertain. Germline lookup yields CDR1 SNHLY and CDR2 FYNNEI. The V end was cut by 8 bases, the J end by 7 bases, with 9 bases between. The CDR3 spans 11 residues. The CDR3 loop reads CASGVGNIQYF. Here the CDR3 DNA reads TGTGCCAGCGGGGTGGGGAACATTCAGTACTTC.

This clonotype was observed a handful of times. CDR3 DNA sequence: TGTGCCAGCAGTTTACAGGGACAGCCCTATGGCTACACCTTC. Translated, it gives CASSLQGQPYGYTF. This chain uses TRBV28 with TRBJ1-2; 7 bases are a match to TRBD1. The J segment lost 4 bases and the V segment lost 2 bases, leaving 4 bases of the junction unmatched. Germline CDR1 and CDR2: MDHEN and SYDVKM. The CDR3 length is 14 residues.

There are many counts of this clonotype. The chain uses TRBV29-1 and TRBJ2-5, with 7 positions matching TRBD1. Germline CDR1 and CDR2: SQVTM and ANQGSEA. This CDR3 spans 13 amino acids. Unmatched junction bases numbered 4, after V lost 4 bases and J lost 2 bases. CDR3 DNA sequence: TGCAGCGTTGGAGGGGGCGGTCAAGAGACCCAGTACTTC. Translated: CSVGGGGQETQYF. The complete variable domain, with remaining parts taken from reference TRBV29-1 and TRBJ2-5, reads SAVISQKPSRDICQRGTSLTIQCQVDSQVTMMFWYRQQPGQSLTLIATANQGSEATYESGFVIDKFPISRPNLTFSTLTVSNMSPEDSSIYLCSVGGGGQETQYFGPGTRLLVL.

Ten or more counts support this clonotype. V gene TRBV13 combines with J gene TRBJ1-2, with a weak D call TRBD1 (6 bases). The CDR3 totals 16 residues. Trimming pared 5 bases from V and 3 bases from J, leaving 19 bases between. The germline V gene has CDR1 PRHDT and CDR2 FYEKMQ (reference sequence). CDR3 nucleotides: TGTGCCAGCAGCACCCGGGACACGCTCCCTCACTATGGCTACACCTTC. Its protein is CASSTRDTLPHYGYTF.

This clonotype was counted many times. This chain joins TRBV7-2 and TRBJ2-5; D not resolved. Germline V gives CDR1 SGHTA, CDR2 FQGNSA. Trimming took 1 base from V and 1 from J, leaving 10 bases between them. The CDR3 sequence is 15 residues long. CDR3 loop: CASSLDVGFQETQYF. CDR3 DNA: TGTGCCAGCAGCTTAGATGTCGGCTTCCAAGAGACCCAGTACTTC.

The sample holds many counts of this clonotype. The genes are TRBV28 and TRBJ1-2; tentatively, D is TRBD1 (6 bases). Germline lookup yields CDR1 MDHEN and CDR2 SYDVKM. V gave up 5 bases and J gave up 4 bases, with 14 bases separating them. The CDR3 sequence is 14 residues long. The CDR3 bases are TGTGCCAGCAGTCCGGGGGCGCGTGGCTATGGCTACACCTTC. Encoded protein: CASSPGARGYGYTF.

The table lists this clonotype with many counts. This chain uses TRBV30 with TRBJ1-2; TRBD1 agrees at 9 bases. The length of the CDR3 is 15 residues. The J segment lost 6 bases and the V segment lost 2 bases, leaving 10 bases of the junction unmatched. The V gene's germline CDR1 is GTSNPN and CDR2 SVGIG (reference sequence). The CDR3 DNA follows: TGTGCCTGGAGTACAAGAAGGACAGGGGATAATGGCTACACCTTC. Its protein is CAWSTRRTGDNGYTF.